The rows below give T cell receptor beta chains drawn from one sample of a study of blood T cells in healthy people across ages. MiXCR, run by TCRdb on the 5' RACE reads, gives a single entry per CDR3 protein. The table has under 800,000 distinct CDR3 sequences, 43% seen once. Material: blood. The source is an older woman in good health. CDR3s include the opening cysteine and the closing phenylalanine or tryptophan. A D gene is named only where the DNA matches it firmly. Size is omitted from some rows. Given values are once, few, many or a class for expanded clones.

>.|TRBV20-1|15|TRBJ2-7|TRBD1
TGCAGCAGCGAAACACCAAAACAGGGGTTTGGCGAGCAGTACTTC
CSSETPKQGFGEQYF
>.|TRBV6-1|14|TRBJ2-3|.
TGTGCCAGCAGTGAAGACAGAAACACAGATACGCAGTATTTT
CASSEDRNTDTQYF
>.|TRBV12-3/TRBV12-4|15|TRBJ2-6|.
TGTGCCAGCACCATAGACATCTCTGGGGCCAACGTCCTGACTTTC
CASTIDISGANVLTF
>.|TRBV11-2|15|TRBJ2-2|.
TGTGCCAGCAGCTTCCGGGACCCGGCCACCGGGGAGCTGTTTTTT
CASSFRDPATGELFF
>many|TRBV20-1|15|TRBJ2-1|TRBD1
TGCAGTGCTCGAATCGGGACAGGGGGCGGGGGTGAGCAGTTCTTC
CSARIGTGGGGEQFF
>few|TRBV18|17|TRBJ2-1|.
TGTGCCAGCTCACCATACATATTGTCAAGCTCCTACAATGAGCAGTTCTTC
CASSPYILSSSYNEQFF
>.|TRBV7-2|14|TRBJ2-3|TRBD2
TGTGCCAGCAGCCCGGGACTAGCATGGGATACGCAGTATTTT
CASSPGLAWDTQYF
>.|TRBV6-1|15|TRBJ2-7|TRBD2
TGTGCCAGCAGTGAAGCCACTAGCGGGGGCAACGAGCAGTACTTC
CASSEATSGGNEQYF
>few|TRBV7-9|15|TRBJ2-3|.
TGTGCCAGCAGCTATACAGGGATTCGCACAGATACGCAGTATTTT
CASSYTGIRTDTQYF
>.|TRBV7-3|15|TRBJ2-1|TRBD2
TGTGCCAGCAGCTCCCTAGCGGGAAGCCACAATGAGCAGTTCTTC
CASSSLAGSHNEQFF
>.|TRBV15|17|TRBJ2-3|.
TGTGCCACCAGCAGAGATTCGGCTAGCGCCCGCGGAGATACGCAGTATTTT
CATSRDSASARGDTQYF
>.|TRBV5-5|13|TRBJ2-7|.
TGTGCCAGCAGCTTGGGGCTAGCGATCGTGCAGTACTTC
CASSLGLAIVQYF
>.|TRBV29-1|12|TRBJ2-7|TRBD1
TGCAGCGTTGAGGGCGACAGGGAGGAGCAGTACTTC
CSVEGDREEQYF
>few|TRBV7-9|16|TRBJ1-3|.
TGTGCCAGCAGCTCGAGAGTAGTTACGTTTGGAAACACCATATATTTT
CASSSRVVTFGNTIYF
>once|TRBV3-1|13|TRBJ2-5|TRBD2
TGTGCCAGCAGCAGCGGGAGGGGTGAGACCCAGGACTTC
CASSSGRGETQDF
>.|TRBV5-6|15|TRBJ1-2|TRBD1
TGTGCCAGCAGCTTACGGACAGGAGCTAACTATGGCTACACCTTC
CASSLRTGANYGYTF
>.|TRBV5-1|16|TRBJ1-2|.
TGCGCCAGCAGCTTGTCAGCTGACAGACAGAGCTATGGCTACACCTTC
CASSLSADRQSYGYTF
>.|TRBV2|13|TRBJ2-5|.
TGTGCCAGCAACGGTAATGCGGAAGAGACCCAGTACTTC
CASNGNAEETQYF
>.|TRBV6-1|12|TRBJ2-4|.
TGTGCCAGCAGTGAGTCTACAAACATTCAGTACTTC
CASSESTNIQYF
>.|TRBV4-1|15|TRBJ1-1|.
TGCGCCAGCAGCCAAGGGGTAGGGGAAAACACTGAAGCTTTCTTT
CASSQGVGENTEAFF
>many|TRBV12-3/TRBV12-4|17|TRBJ1-2|.
TGTGCCAGCAGTTCGGACGGCGTGTGGGGGACGGTCTATGGCTACACCTTC
CASSSDGVWGTVYGYTF
>.|TRBV12-3/TRBV12-4|13|TRBJ2-5|TRBD2
TGTGCCAGCAGTTTAGGTGGGGGGGAGACCCTGTACTTC
CASSLGGGETLYF
>once|TRBV9|13|TRBJ1-1|.
TGTGCCAGCAGCGTAGTACAGAACACTGAAGCTTTCTTT
CASSVVQNTEAFF
>.|TRBV5-1|14|TRBJ2-1|TRBD1
TGCGCCAGCAGCTTGGTAGACAGGGGAGATGAGCAGTTCTTC
CASSLVDRGDEQFF
>few|TRBV6-2/TRBV6-3|13|TRBJ2-5|.
TGTGCCAGCAGGGTGACGAAACAAGAGACCCAGTACTTC
CASRVTKQETQYF
>.|TRBV5-1|16|TRBJ1-1|.
TGCGCCAGCAGCTTGGAGGCAGATAAGCTGAACACTGAAGCTTTCTTT
CASSLEADKLNTEAFF
>many|TRBV12-3/TRBV12-4|13|TRBJ2-7|.
TGTGCCAGCAGTTTACTAGTTACCTACGAGCAGTACTTC
CASSLLVTYEQYF
>few|TRBV2|15|TRBJ2-1|TRBD1
TGTGCCAGCAGTGGAACCCTCGGGACAGGGACAAAGCAGTTCTTC
CASSGTLGTGTKQFF
>few|TRBV5-1|13|TRBJ1-2|.
TGCGCCAGTACCGTAGAGAGAAACTATGGCTACACCTTC
CASTVERNYGYTF
>.|TRBV4-2|15|TRBJ2-5|TRBD2
TGTGCCAGCAGCCAAGAAAAGGGGACTAGGGAGACCCAGTACTTC
CASSQEKGTRETQYF
>.|TRBV6-5|12|TRBJ1-2|.
TGTGCCAGCAGTTACATGGGGAATGGCTACACCTTC
CASSYMGNGYTF
>.|TRBV7-3|15|TRBJ2-3|.
TGTGCCAGCAGCTCCAGACGAGCGGGCACAGATACGCAGTATTTT
CASSSRRAGTDTQYF
>once|TRBV5-5|16|TRBJ2-6|.
TGTGCCAGCAGCCTGCTATGGCCCTCTGGGGCCAACGTCCTGACTTTC
CASSLLWPSGANVLTF
>.|TRBV7-9|17|TRBJ1-2|.
TGTGCCAGCAGCTTAGCCGGGACCCACCTATATAACTATGGCTACACCTTC
CASSLAGTHLYNYGYTF
>few|TRBV9|15|TRBJ2-3|TRBD2
TGTGCCAGCAGCGTACTAGCGGGACGCACAGATACGCAGTATTTT
CASSVLAGRTDTQYF
>.|TRBV18|15|TRBJ1-1|TRBD1
TGTGCCAGCTCACTGCAGGGACAGGAGAACACTGAAGCTTTCTTT
CASSLQGQENTEAFF
>few|TRBV9|15|TRBJ2-7|TRBD1
TGTGCCAGCAGCCCGAGACAGGGCGCTACCTACGGGCAGTACTTC
CASSPRQGATYGQYF
>.|TRBV20-1|15|TRBJ2-7|TRBD2
TGCAGTGCTTGGATTCCGGGACTAGAAGACGATGAGCAGTACTTC
CSAWIPGLEDDEQYF
>.|TRBV24-1|16|TRBJ2-1|TRBD2
TGTGCCACCAGTGATTTGAATTGGCGGGGGGGGACTGAGCAGTTCTTC
CATSDLNWRGGTEQFF
>.|TRBV20-1|13|TRBJ1-4|.
TGCAGTGCTGAAGACAGGAATAATGAAAAACTGTTTTTT
CSAEDRNNEKLFF
>once|TRBV15|15|TRBJ2-3|TRBD2
TGTGCCACCAGCAGAGAAGCGGGATTGGCAGATACGCAGTATTTT
CATSREAGLADTQYF
>.|TRBV28|17|TRBJ2-3|.
TGTGCCAGCAGTTTCCTAGGAGGGGGGGCCCCAGGAGATACGCAGTATTTT
CASSFLGGGAPGDTQYF
>few|TRBV25-1|14|TRBJ1-4|.
TGTGCCAGCAGTGATCCGGGCGCCGGTGAAAAACTGTTTTTT
CASSDPGAGEKLFF
>.|TRBV27|15|TRBJ1-6|TRBD1
TGTGCCAGCAGATCCACCGGGACAGGGAGATCACCCCTCCACTTT
CASRSTGTGRSPLHF
>.|TRBV2|13|TRBJ2-7|.
TGTGCCAGCAGGGAGGGGGGTTCCTACGAGCAGTACTTC
CASREGGSYEQYF
>.|TRBV19|16|TRBJ2-7|TRBD2
TGTGCCAGTAGTATCCGACTAGCGGGAAGCGTCTACGAGCAGTACTTC
CASSIRLAGSVYEQYF